The subject of this entry is one TCR beta chain. Its matching antigen is unknown. Autoimmune disease history or systemic immunosuppression disqualified patients. This table comes from immunoSEQ multiplex PCR, and its TCRdb copy is limited to in-frame clones, with some not included. The sample consists of over 70,000 clones, 70% to 90% of them appearing once. The data belong to a study of OX40 agonist ivuxolimab in advanced cancers. Study-wide findings and caveats: Low normalized T-cell clonal expansion was also seen in some nonresponders. The CD4+ and CD8+ T cells in the blood had expanded clonally by week 6 at 0.1 to 3.0 mg/kg.

Germline lookup yields CDR1 MNHEY and CDR2 SMNVEV (reference sequence). This CDR3 has 14 residues. With 4 bases clipped from V and 0 bases from J, the junction kept 0 bases outside the gene matches. The origin of this receptor is an adult with an advanced solid tumor such as melanoma, head and neck, liver or kidney cancer. This specimen was CD4+ or CD8+ T cells sorted from blood, taken in a trial of the OX40 agonist ivuxolimab. The chain recombines TRBV27 with TRBJ1-1, with 9 bases lining up with TRBD1. This CDR3 is CASSWTGVNTEAFF. CDR3 sequence (DNA): TGTGCCAGCAGTTGGACAGGGGTGAACACTGAAGCTTTCTTT.